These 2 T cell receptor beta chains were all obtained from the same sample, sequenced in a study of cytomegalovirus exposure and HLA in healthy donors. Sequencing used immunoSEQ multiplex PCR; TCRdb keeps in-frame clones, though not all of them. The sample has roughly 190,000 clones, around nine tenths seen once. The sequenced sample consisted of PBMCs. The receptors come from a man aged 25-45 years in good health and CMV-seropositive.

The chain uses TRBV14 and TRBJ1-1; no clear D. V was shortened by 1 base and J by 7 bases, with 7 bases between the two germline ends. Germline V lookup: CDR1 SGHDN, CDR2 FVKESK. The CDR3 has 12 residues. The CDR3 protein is CASSQAGIEAFF. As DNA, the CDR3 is TGTGCCAGCAGCCAAGCCGGCATTGAAGCTTTCTTT.

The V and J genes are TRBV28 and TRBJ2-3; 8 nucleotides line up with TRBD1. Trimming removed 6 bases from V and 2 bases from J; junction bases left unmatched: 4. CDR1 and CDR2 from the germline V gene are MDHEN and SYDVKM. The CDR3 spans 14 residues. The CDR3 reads CASSQGQVTDTQYF. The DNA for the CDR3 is TGTGCCAGCAGCCAGGGACAGGTCACAGATACGCAGTATTTT.